The 5 T cell receptor beta chains given below trace back to one sample, sequenced in a study of shared clonotypes between healthy human individuals. Clones were sequenced by immunoSEQ multiplex PCR, and TCRdb holds only the in-frame ones, with some missing. The table has 1,100,000 or so clones, more than 75% seen once; the top ten hold around 0.47%. The specimen sequenced was memory CD4+ T cells from PBMCs. Indicated subset: CD45RA-negative fraction. The receptors here all came from a man aged 18 to 29 in good health. Some clones in this sample may be carry-over from other donors' samples.

The table lists this clone with many counts. This sample also contains other DNA sequences that code for the same CDR3. The chain recombines TRBV7-2 with TRBJ2-7, with 10 bases matching TRBD2. Germline V gene sequence: CDR1 SGHTA, CDR2 FQGNSA. The junction had 7 bases not matched to a gene; V was cut back by 0 bases and J by 2 bases. The CDR3 totals 17 residues. The CDR3, as DNA: TGTGCCAGCAGCTTAGCGGGGCTAGCGGGGGACCCCTACGAGCAGTACTTC. Its protein product is CASSLAGLAGDPYEQYF.

This chain uses TRBV4-2 with TRBJ2-7; D gene ambiguous. The V and J ends lost 0 bases and 2 bases respectively, with 17 bases between them. Germline V lookup: CDR1 LGHNA, CDR2 YNFKEQ. The CDR3 contains 17 residues. The CDR3: CASSQEISNSLPYEQYF. For the CDR3, the DNA is TGTGCCAGCAGCCAAGAGATCAGTAACAGTCTACCCTACGAGCAGTACTTC.

As for this clone: Different DNA sequences within this sample yield the same CDR3. The V call is TRBV7-2, the J call TRBJ1-5; 7 positions agree with TRBD1. V lost 1 base and J lost 7; bases outside the gene matches: 1. CDR1 SGHTA and CDR2 FQGNSA come from the germline V gene. This CDR3 spans 13 amino acids. The CDR3 nucleotides read TGTGCCAGCAGCTTAGGCAGGGGGCAGCCCCAGCATTTT. As protein: CASSLGRGQPQHF.

V and J are TRBV5-1 and TRBJ2-3; TRBD2 agrees at 11 bases. This CDR3 region has 15 residues. CDR1 is SGHRS, CDR2 YFSETQ, per germline. The V and J ends lost 4 bases and 7 bases, in that order; junction bases with no gene match: 8. The CDR3 region is CASSREVAGGNTQYF. In DNA form, the CDR3 reads TGCGCCAGCAGCCGGGAGGTAGCGGGAGGGAATACGCAGTATTTT.

The chain carries TRBV28 and TRBJ2-7; D unresolved. Trimming cost V 4 bases and J 2 bases, with 6 bases left between them. The CDR3 contains 12 residues. CDR1 and CDR2 from the germline V gene are MDHEN and SYDVKM. CDR3 nucleotides: TGTGCCAGCAGTTCGAAAACCTACGAGCAGTACTTC. Translation gives CASSSKTYEQYF.